These 29 T cell receptor beta chains share one sample of origin, sequenced in a study of CD8 T cells in Susac syndrome. Random hexamers primed reverse transcription of about 0.5 to 1 ug RNA. MiXCR was run by TCRdb on the immunoSEQ multiplex PCR reads, yielding one entry per CDR3 protein. The table has tens of thousands of distinct CDR3 sequences, 80% to 95% seen once; the top ten hold 0.5% to 0.6%. Sequences were obtained from CD8+ T cells from PBMCs. All receptors derive from a human donor in good health.

This chain links TRBV13 with TRBJ2-7; TRBD2 is a possible D gene (6 bases). This CDR3 spans 14 amino acids. CDR1 is PRHDT and CDR2 is FYEKMQ in the germline V gene (reference sequence). Trimming took 1 base from V and 4 from J, leaving 11 bases between them. The chain's CDR3 is CASSLEGEDYEQYF. The CDR3 coding sequence is TGTGCCAGCAGCTTAGAAGGGGAGGATTACGAGCAGTACTTC. Full variable domain (remainder filled in from reference TRBV13 and TRBJ2-7): AAGVIQSPRHLIKEKRETATLKCYPIPRHDTVYWYQQGPGQDPQFLISFYEKMQSDKGSIPDRFSAQQFSDYHSELNMSSLELGDSALYFCASSLEGEDYEQYFGPGTRLTVT.

The J gene is TRBJ2-1, the V gene TRBV24-1, with no clear D. From germline, CDR1 is KGHDR and CDR2 SFDVKD. This CDR3 comprises 13 residues. V lost 4 bases and J lost 6, with 9 bases in between. This chain's CDR3 is CATSDRLGNEQFF. The CDR3 DNA reads TGTGCCACCAGTGACAGGCTTGGCAATGAGCAGTTCTTC.

This clonotype was detected once. The chain employs TRBV24-1 and TRBJ1-2; 8 bases are a match to TRBD1. Germline V gives CDR1 KGHDR, CDR2 SFDVKD. The V gene end was trimmed by 2 bases and the J gene end by 4 bases; junction bases not matched to a gene: 14. This CDR3 spans 18 amino acids. The CDR3 DNA reads TGTGCCACCAGTGATTCCTCGCAGGGCAGGGGGCCCGGCTATGGCTACACCTTC. Its protein is CATSDSSQGRGPGYGYTF.

The chain recombines TRBV27 with TRBJ1-5; TRBD1 matches at 10 bases. V lost 4 bases to trimming and J lost 2 bases; unmatched junction nucleotides: 5. The CDR3 spans 16 residues. CDR1 and CDR2 (germline): MNHEY, SMNVEV (reference sequence). Here the CDR3 DNA reads TGTGCCAGCAGTTCCCCCGGGACAGGGGGCAATCAGCCCCAGCATTTT. Translating it yields CASSSPGTGGNQPQHF.

This rearrangement joins TRBV4-1 to TRBJ2-5; D may be TRBD2 (6 bases). The ends were cut back, 8 bases at V and 2 bases at J, with 15 bases in the middle. Germline CDR1 MGHRA, CDR2 YSYEKL. The length of the CDR3 is 14 residues. The CDR3 sequence is CASLGGSEQETQYF. The CDR3 bases are TGCGCCAGCCTGGGGGGAAGCGAGCAAGAGACCCAGTACTTC.

This chain uses TRBV28 with TRBJ2-5; 7 nucleotides match TRBD1. Per germline, CDR1 MDHEN and CDR2 SYDVKM. The V and J ends lost 2 bases and 5 bases, in that order; junction bases with no gene match: 8. There are 15 residues in the CDR3. Here the CDR3 reads CASSLVGDSWETQYF. The CDR3 nucleotides are TGTGCCAGCAGTTTAGTGGGGGACAGTTGGGAGACCCAGTACTTC.

The chain joins TRBV6-5 to TRBJ2-5; 8 bases are a match to TRBD2. The CDR3 runs 12 residues. V trimming: 10 bases; J trimming: 6 bases; junction bases outside the gene matches: 7. Germline V lookup: CDR1 MNHEY, CDR2 SVGAGI. DNA of the CDR3: TGTGCCACCCAAGCGGGAGCACAGACCCAGTACTTC. Residues: CATQAGAQTQYF.

The chain has TRBV28 and TRBJ1-5; D not certain. CDR3 length equals 17 residues. V lost 5 bases, J lost 2 bases, and 19 bases lay in between. Germline CDR1 MDHEN, CDR2 SYDVKM. The CDR3, as DNA: TGTGCCAGCAGTCCTATCGAGGGTACGGCGGGCAATCAGCCCCAGCATTTT. It codes for CASSPIEGTAGNQPQHF.

This rearrangement joins TRBV20-1 to TRBJ2-2, with 11 positions matching TRBD2. This CDR3 has 16 residues. Germline V gives CDR1 DFQATT, CDR2 SNEGSKA (reference sequence). V was clipped by 0 bases and J by 4 bases; unmatched bases: 4. CDR3 in amino acids: CSARDSGRALTGELFF. CDR3 coding DNA: TGCAGTGCTAGAGATAGCGGGAGGGCCCTCACCGGGGAGCTGTTTTTT.

The J gene is TRBJ1-2, the V gene TRBV6-5; D uncertain. The germline CDR1 and CDR2 sequences are MNHEY and SVGAGI. The CDR3 runs 13 residues. Deletions cut 4 bases from V and 4 bases from J, with 10 bases between. DNA of the CDR3: TGTGCCAGCAGTTCATCGGGGATCTATGGCTACACCTTC. It encodes CASSSSGIYGYTF.

CDR3: CASSAAGEQYF. DNA of the CDR3: TGTGCCAGCAGCGCGGCGGGCGAGCAGTACTTC. The gene calls are TRBV7-9 and TRBJ2-7; D is possibly TRBD2 (5 bases). Germline-derived CDR1 and CDR2 are SEHNR and FQNEAQ (reference sequence). This CDR3 contains 11 residues. V was shortened by 5 bases and J by 6 bases, with 8 bases between the two germline ends. The variable domain in full, completed from reference TRBV7-9 and TRBJ2-7, reads DTGVSQNPRHKITKRGQNVTFRCDPISEHNRLYWYRQTLGQGPEFLTYFQNEAQLEKSRLLSDRFSAERPKGSFSTLEIQRTEQGDSAMYLCASSAAGEQYFGPGTRLTVT.

The CDR3: CASSVGLDEQFF. The CDR3 DNA follows: TGTGCCAGCAGTGTCGGTTTGGATGAGCAGTTCTTC. The chain couples TRBV25-1 to TRBJ2-1; the D is unclear. The germline V and J ends were trimmed by 4 bases and 8 bases, with 9 bases remaining between them. CDR3 size: 12 residues. Looked up from germline, CDR1 is MGHDK and CDR2 is SYGVNS.

The V call is TRBV4-1, the J call TRBJ2-7; D unresolved. Germline V gene data show CDR1 as MGHRA and CDR2 as YSYEKL. The CDR3 spans 13 residues. The V gene lost 6 bases and the J gene lost 0 bases, with 9 bases spanning the gap. The CDR3: CASRGFSSYEQYF. CDR3 sequence (DNA): TGCGCCAGCAGGGGTTTCAGCTCCTACGAGCAGTACTTC.

This chain links TRBV5-6 with TRBJ2-7, with TRBD1 matching 9 bases. The CDR3 totals 14 residues. The V and J ends lost 0 bases and 5 bases, in that order; junction bases with no gene match: 3. Germline CDR1 SGHDT, CDR2 YYEEEE. DNA of the CDR3: TGTGCCAGCAGCTTGGGGGACAGGGTGCACGAGCAGTACTTC. Translated: CASSLGDRVHEQYF.

The V and J genes are TRBV28 and TRBJ2-3; D may match TRBD1 or TRBD2 (6 bases each). Germline V gene sequence: CDR1 MDHEN, CDR2 SYDVKM. CDR3 size: 12 residues. The V gene lost 6 bases and the J gene lost 7 bases, with 11 bases spanning the gap. CDR3 DNA: TGTGCCAGCAGAGAAGGGGGGAATACGCAGTATTTT. This codes for CASREGGNTQYF.

The genes are TRBV5-1 and TRBJ1-5; tentative D call: TRBD1 (6 bases). This CDR3 has 14 amino acids. V was shortened by 4 bases and J by 10 bases, with 18 bases between the two germline ends. Per germline, CDR1 SGHRS and CDR2 YFSETQ. Here the CDR3 DNA reads TGCGCCAGCAGCCCGAGTACAGGGTCCTTCCCCCAGCATTTT. Translating it yields CASSPSTGSFPQHF. Using reference TRBV5-1 and TRBJ1-5 for the parts outside the CDR3, the full variable domain is KAGVTQTPRYLIKTRGQQVTLSCSPISGHRSVSWYQQTPGQGLQFLFEYFSETQRNKGNFPGRFSGRQFSNSRSEMNVSTLELGDSALYLCASSPSTGSFPQHFGDGTRLSIL.

The J gene is TRBJ2-7, the V gene TRBV29-1; 8 nucleotides line up with TRBD1. This CDR3 has 13 amino acids. V lost 7 bases and J lost 3; bases outside the gene matches: 8. Germline V lookup: CDR1 SQVTM, CDR2 ANQGSEA. CDR3 coding DNA: TGCAGCGCCCGGGACAGGAGTGGCTACGAGCAGTACTTC. Amino acid sequence: CSARDRSGYEQYF.

The chain couples TRBV9 to TRBJ2-1; perhaps TRBD1 as D (6 bases). CDR1 and CDR2 (germline): SGDLS, YYNGEE. The germline V and J ends were trimmed by 4 bases and 3 bases, with 20 bases remaining between them. The CDR3 length is 17 residues. The CDR3 DNA is TGTGCCAGCAGCACACTTGCAGGGGTCGCAGTCTACAATGAGCAGTTCTTC. This sequence encodes CASSTLAGVAVYNEQFF.

The chain is built from TRBV6-5 and TRBJ2-5; 11 positions agree with TRBD2. Germline-derived CDR1 and CDR2 are MNHEY and SVGAGI. The V gene end was trimmed by 8 bases and the J gene end by 2 bases; junction bases not matched to a gene: 1. CDR3 size: 13 residues. The CDR3 is CASRLAGQETQYF. The DNA for the CDR3 is TGTGCCAGCCGACTAGCGGGGCAAGAGACCCAGTACTTC.

This chain links TRBV3-1 with TRBJ2-7; 11 bases are a match to TRBD2. Unmatched junction bases numbered 6, after V lost 3 bases and J lost 2 bases. Germline V lookup: CDR1 LGHDT, CDR2 YNNKEL (reference sequence). The CDR3 consists of 16 residues. The CDR3 reads CASSHVAGGPPYEQYF. CDR3 DNA sequence: TGTGCCAGCAGCCACGTAGCGGGAGGGCCCCCCTACGAGCAGTACTTC.

V gene TRBV2 combines with J gene TRBJ2-3; D not certain. CDR1 and CDR2 (germline): SNHLY, FYNNEI. The CDR3 covers 14 residues. Trimming shortened V by 1 base and J by 2 bases, and 7 bases separated the two germline ends. CDR3 amino acids: CASSEEGYTDTQYF. In DNA, the CDR3 is TGTGCCAGCAGTGAAGAGGGTTACACAGATACGCAGTATTTT.

The CDR3 region has the DNA TGTGCCAGCAGTGTCGGCGGGAGTGTGGCAGATACGCAGTATTTT. Amino acid sequence: CASSVGGSVADTQYF. The V and J genes are TRBV6-4 and TRBJ2-3; 7 bases align to TRBD2. Trimming took 4 bases from V and 4 from J; bases not matched to a gene: 8. CDR1 and CDR2 (germline): MRHNA, SNTAGT. The CDR3 runs 15 residues.

This chain uses TRBV7-2 with TRBJ2-5; D is possibly TRBD2 (6 bases). Germline values: CDR1 SGHTA, CDR2 FQGNSA. Trimming stripped 2 bases from V and 0 bases from J, with 19 bases between. The length of the CDR3 is 18 residues. The DNA for the CDR3 is TGTGCCAGCAGCTTAAGGGCAGTAGCGGCAGCGTACCAAGAGACCCAGTACTTC. Protein: CASSLRAVAAAYQETQYF.

V is TRBV15 and J is TRBJ2-7; no definite D call. The CDR3 has 12 residues. The V gene lost 0 bases and the J gene lost 4 bases, with 4 bases spanning the gap. CDR1 is LNHNV and CDR2 is YYDKDF in the germline V gene (reference sequence). The CDR3 region is CATSRESYEQYF. The CDR3 DNA reads TGTGCCACCAGCAGAGAGAGTTACGAGCAGTACTTC.

The CDR3 here is CASSPTSVEQFF. The CDR3 bases are TGTGCCAGCAGCCCCACTAGCGTTGAGCAGTTCTTC. The V call is TRBV3-1, the J call TRBJ2-1, with 7 bases aligning to TRBD2. Trimming at V came to 4 bases and at J to 9 bases, leaving 3 bases not matched to a gene. The CDR3 runs 12 residues. Germline values: CDR1 LGHDT, CDR2 YNNKEL (reference sequence).

The chain joins TRBV29-1 to TRBJ1-2; tentatively, D is TRBD1 (6 bases). Trimming stripped 4 bases from V and 5 bases from J, with 8 bases between. Germline V gene sequence: CDR1 SQVTM, CDR2 ANQGSEA. The CDR3 consists of 11 residues. CDR3 loop: CSVVQGYGYTF. The CDR3 DNA follows: TGCAGCGTTGTACAGGGTTATGGCTACACCTTC.

This chain connects TRBV28 to TRBJ2-7; either TRBD1 or TRBD2 may fit D (5 bases each). This CDR3 has 15 amino acids. In germline, CDR1 is MDHEN, CDR2 SYDVKM. Trimming pared 3 bases from V and 0 bases from J, leaving 12 bases between. In DNA, the CDR3 is TGTGCCAGCAGTTTTGGGGGACGGAGCTCCTACGAGCAGTACTTC. Its translation: CASSFGGRSSYEQYF.

This clonotype was counted between two and nine times. This chain uses TRBV5-6 with TRBJ1-5; perhaps TRBD1 as D (5 bases). The CDR3 has 15 residues. The germline CDR1 and CDR2 sequences are SGHDT and YYEEEE. Trimming pared 2 bases from V and 3 bases from J, leaving 12 bases between. The CDR3: CASSFGRQINQPQHF. CDR3 in DNA: TGTGCCAGCAGCTTCGGTAGACAGATCAATCAGCCCCAGCATTTT.

This chain uses TRBV6-2 or TRBV6-3 with TRBJ2-7; TRBD2 matches 10 bases. With 2 bases clipped from V and 2 bases from J, the junction kept 6 bases outside the gene matches. The CDR3 covers 16 residues. Germline loops: CDR1 MNHEY, CDR2 SVGEGT. The CDR3 DNA follows: TGTGCCAGCAGTTACGGGCTAGCGGGAGTTCCCTACGAGCAGTACTTC. The encoded protein is CASSYGLAGVPYEQYF.